This TCR beta chain was sequenced for a study of cytomegalovirus exposure and HLA in healthy donors. General study findings and limits: Versus the approximately 720-donor mean, an Asian-associated ancestry cluster reportedly showed fewer N-insertions in a later analysis. Listed as cytomegalovirus-associated were 150 or so TCR beta chains. Most of the CMV-associated TCR beta chains (in a later analysis) appeared to be HLA-restricted.

CDR1 is SGHTA and CDR2 is FQGTGA in the germline V gene. V lost 4 bases and J lost 5; bases outside the gene matches: 9. This CDR3 is 16 amino acids long. In nominal health when sampled, donors likely had unrecorded immune exposures nonetheless. On this clone itself: As yet, its antigen is unknown.

Researchers ran the PCR with 60 Vbeta and 13 Jbeta primers. Only in-frame clones appear in the TCRdb table, and some are missing; sequencing was by immunoSEQ multiplex PCR. The sample holds about 200,000 clones; around 80% are singletons and the top ten take approximately 1%. V is TRBV7-3 and J is TRBJ2-3; 10 nucleotides align to TRBD2. This TCR derives from a woman in her thirties or forties in good health and CMV-seronegative. Sequenced input: PBMCs. The CDR3 is CASSSRLAGSGDTQYF. The CDR3, as DNA: TGTGCCAGCAGCTCGCGACTAGCGGGTTCGGGAGATACGCAGTATTTT.